The clone carrying this T cell receptor beta chain was observed a handful of times. Its matching antigen is unknown. Genomic DNA was employed as the template in profiling TCR beta VDJ and CDR3. TCRdb re-called the reads with MiXCR, one entry per CDR3 protein. The sample consists of 15,000 to 20,000 distinct CDR3 sequences, less than 45% of them appearing once. The record originates from a study of CD8+CD57+ T cells in acquired aplastic anemia. Patients selected for sequencing had displayed CD8+CD57+ cell expansion by flow cytometry. Another sequenced population was CD8+CD57+ effector memory cells, drawn from 2 of 12 patients. In all patients, the disease was severe acquired aplastic anemia. Study-level results: Lower diversity was found in CD8+CD57+ cells than in total CD4+ and CD8+ pools in patients.

The TCR originated in a human donor with aplastic anemia. The specimen was CD8+CD57+ T cells sorted from PBMCs. The sample's subset: bead-enriched CD8+CD57+ effector memory T cells from SAA patients.

The DNA of the CDR3 is TGTGCCAGCAGTGACCGTGGCAGGGGGCGGTGGACAGATACGCAGTATTTT. It encodes CASSDRGRGRWTDTQYF. The chain links TRBV2 to TRBJ2-3; TRBD1 matches at 8 bases. Trimming removed 3 bases from V and 3 bases from J; junction bases left unmatched: 11. Germline V gene lookup returns CDR1 SNHLY and CDR2 FYNNEI. This CDR3 is 17 amino acids long. Using reference TRBV2 and TRBJ2-3 for the parts outside the CDR3, the full variable domain is EPEVTQTPSHQVTQMGQEVILRCVPISNHLYFYWYRQILGQKVEFLVSFYNNEISEKSEIFDDQFSVERPDGSNFTLKIRSTKLEDSAMYFCASSDRGRGRWTDTQYFGPGTRLTVL.